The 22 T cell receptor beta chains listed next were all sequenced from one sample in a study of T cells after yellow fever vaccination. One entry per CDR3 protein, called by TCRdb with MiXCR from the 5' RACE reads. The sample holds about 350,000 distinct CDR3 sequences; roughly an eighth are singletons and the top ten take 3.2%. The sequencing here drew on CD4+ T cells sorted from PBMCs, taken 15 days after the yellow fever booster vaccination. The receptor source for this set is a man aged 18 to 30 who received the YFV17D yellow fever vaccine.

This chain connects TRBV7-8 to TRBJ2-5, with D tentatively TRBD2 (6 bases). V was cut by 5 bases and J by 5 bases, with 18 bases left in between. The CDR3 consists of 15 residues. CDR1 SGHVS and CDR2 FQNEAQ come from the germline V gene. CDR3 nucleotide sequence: TGTGCCAGCAGCCTGTCGAGGCGGGGTTGGGAGACCCAGTACTTC. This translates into CASSLSRRGWETQYF.

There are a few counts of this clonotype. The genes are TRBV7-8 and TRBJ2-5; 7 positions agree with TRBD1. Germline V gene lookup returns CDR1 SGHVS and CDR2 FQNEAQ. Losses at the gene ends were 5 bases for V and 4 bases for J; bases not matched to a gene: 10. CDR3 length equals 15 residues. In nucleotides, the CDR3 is TGTGCCAGCAGCATAGGGACAGCGACTGTAGAGACCCAGTACTTC. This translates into CASSIGTATVETQYF.

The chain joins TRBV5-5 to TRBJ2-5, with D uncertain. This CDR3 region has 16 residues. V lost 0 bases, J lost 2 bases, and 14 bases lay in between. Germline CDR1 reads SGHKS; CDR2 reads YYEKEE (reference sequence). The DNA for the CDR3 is TGTGCCAGCAGCTTGGATCGGACGGGTTTTCAAGAGACCCAGTACTTC. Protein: CASSLDRTGFQETQYF.

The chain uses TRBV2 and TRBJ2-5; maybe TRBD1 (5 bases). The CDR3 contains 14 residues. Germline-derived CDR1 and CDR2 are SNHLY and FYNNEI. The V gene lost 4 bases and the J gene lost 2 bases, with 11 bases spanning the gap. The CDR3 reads CASSGTNRQETQYF. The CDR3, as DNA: TGTGCCAGCAGTGGGACAAACCGGCAAGAGACCCAGTACTTC.

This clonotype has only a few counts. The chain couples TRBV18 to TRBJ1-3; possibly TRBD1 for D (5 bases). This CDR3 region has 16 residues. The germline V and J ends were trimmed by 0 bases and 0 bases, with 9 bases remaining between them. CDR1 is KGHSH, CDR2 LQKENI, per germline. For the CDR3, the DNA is TGTGCCAGCTCACCACCTTCAGGGAGCTCTGGAAACACCATATATTTT. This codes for CASSPPSGSSGNTIYF.

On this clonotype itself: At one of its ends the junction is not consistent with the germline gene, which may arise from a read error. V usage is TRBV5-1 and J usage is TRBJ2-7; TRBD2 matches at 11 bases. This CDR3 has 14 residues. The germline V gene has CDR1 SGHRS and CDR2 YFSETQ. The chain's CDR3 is CASRLGLAAYEQYF. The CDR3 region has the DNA TGCGCCAGCAGATTGGGACTAGCGGCCTACGAGCAGTACTTC.

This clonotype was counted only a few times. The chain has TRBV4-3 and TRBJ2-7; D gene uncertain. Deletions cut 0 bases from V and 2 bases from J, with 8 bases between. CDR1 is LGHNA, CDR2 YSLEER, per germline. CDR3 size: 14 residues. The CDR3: CASSQELQAYEQYF. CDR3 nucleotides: TGCGCCAGCAGCCAAGAACTCCAGGCCTACGAGCAGTACTTC.

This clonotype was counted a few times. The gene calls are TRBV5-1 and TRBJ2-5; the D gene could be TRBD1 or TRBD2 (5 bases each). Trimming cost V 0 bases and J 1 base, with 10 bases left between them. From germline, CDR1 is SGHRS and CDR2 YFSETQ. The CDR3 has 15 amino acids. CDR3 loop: CASSLAAGTQETQYF. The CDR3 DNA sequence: TGCGCCAGCAGCTTGGCCGCAGGGACCCAAGAGACCCAGTACTTC.

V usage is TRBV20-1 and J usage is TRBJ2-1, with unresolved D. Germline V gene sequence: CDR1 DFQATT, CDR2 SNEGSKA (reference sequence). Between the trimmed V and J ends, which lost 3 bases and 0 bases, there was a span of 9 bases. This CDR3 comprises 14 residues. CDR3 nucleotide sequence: TGCAGTGCTAGTACGGAAAGCTCCTACAATGAGCAGTTCTTC. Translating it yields CSASTESSYNEQFF.

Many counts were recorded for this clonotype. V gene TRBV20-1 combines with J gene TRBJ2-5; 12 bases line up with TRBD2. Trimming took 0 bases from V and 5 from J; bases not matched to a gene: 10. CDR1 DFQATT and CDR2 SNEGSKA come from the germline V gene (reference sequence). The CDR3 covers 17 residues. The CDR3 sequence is CSARDPASGGAWETQYF. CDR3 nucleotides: TGCAGTGCTAGAGATCCGGCTAGCGGGGGGGCCTGGGAGACCCAGTACTTC.

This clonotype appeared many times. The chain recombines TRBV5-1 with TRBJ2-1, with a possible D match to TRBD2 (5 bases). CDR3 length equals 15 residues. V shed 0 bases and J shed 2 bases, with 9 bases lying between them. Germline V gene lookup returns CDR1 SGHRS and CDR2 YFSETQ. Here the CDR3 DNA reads TGCGCCAGCAGCTTGGTACTAGGAGCCTACAATGAGCAGTTCTTC. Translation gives CASSLVLGAYNEQFF.

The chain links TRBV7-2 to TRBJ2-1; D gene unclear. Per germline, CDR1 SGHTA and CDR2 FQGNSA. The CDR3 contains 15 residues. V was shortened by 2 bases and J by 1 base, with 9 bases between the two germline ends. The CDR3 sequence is CASSLSLNSYNEQFF. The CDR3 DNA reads TGTGCCAGCAGCTTAAGTCTGAATTCCTACAATGAGCAGTTCTTC. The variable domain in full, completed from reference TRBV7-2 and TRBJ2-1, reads GAGVSQSPSNKVTEKGKDVELRCDPISGHTALYWYRQSLGQGLEFLIYFQGNSAPDKSGLPSDRFSAERTGGSVSTLTIQRTQQEDSAVYLCASSLSLNSYNEQFFGPGTRLTVL.

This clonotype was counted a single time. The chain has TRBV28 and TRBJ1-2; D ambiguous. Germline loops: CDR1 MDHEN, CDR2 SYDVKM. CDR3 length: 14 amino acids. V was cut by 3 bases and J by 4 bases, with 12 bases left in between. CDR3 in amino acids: CASSFGGSFYGYTF. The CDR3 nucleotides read TGTGCCAGCAGTTTCGGAGGATCCTTCTATGGCTACACCTTC.

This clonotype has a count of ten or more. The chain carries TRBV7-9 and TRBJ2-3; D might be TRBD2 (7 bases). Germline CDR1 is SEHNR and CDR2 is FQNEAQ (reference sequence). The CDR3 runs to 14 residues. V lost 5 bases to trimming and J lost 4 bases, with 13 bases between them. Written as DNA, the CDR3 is TGTGCCAGCAGCCCGGCGGGGGCCTCAGATACGCAGTATTTT. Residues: CASSPAGASDTQYF. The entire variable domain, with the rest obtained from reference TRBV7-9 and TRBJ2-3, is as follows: DTGVSQNPRHKITKRGQNVTFRCDPISEHNRLYWYRQTLGQGPEFLTYFQNEAQLEKSRLLSDRFSAERPKGSFSTLEIQRTEQGDSAMYLCASSPAGASDTQYFGPGTRLTVL.

The CDR3 coding sequence is TGTGCCAGCAGTTTAGCGCTAGCGGGGGGCTCAGAGACCCAGTACTTC. Translated, it gives CASSLALAGGSETQYF. This chain connects TRBV12-3 or TRBV12-4 to TRBJ2-5, with 11 bases matching TRBD2. The CDR3 sequence is 16 residues long. The ends lost 0 bases at V and 4 bases at J; junction bases unmatched: 4.

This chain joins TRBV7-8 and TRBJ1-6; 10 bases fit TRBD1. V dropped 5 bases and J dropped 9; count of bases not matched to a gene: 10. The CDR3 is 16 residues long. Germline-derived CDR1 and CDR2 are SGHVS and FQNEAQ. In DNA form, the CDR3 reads TGTGCCAGCAGCCCCAATGACAGGGGGCAGGGTTCACCCCTCCACTTT. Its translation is CASSPNDRGQGSPLHF.

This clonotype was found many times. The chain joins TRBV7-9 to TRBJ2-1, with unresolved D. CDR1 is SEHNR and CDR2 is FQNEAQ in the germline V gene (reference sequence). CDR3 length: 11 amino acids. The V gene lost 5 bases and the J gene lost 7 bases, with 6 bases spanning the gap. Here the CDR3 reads CASSPQNEQFF. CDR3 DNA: TGTGCCAGCAGCCCCCAGAATGAGCAGTTCTTC.

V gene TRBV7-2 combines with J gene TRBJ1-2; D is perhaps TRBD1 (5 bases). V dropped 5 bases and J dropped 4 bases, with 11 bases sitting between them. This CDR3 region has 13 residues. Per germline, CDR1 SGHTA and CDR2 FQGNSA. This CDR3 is CASSPYDSYGYTF. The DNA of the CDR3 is TGTGCCAGCAGCCCCTATGACAGCTATGGCTACACCTTC.

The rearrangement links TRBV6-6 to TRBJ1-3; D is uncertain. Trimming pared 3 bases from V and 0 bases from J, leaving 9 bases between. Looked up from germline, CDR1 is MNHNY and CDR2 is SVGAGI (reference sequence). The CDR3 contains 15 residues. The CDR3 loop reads CASSYGVGSGNTIYF. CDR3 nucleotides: TGTGCCAGCAGTTATGGGGTGGGCTCTGGAAACACCATATATTTT.

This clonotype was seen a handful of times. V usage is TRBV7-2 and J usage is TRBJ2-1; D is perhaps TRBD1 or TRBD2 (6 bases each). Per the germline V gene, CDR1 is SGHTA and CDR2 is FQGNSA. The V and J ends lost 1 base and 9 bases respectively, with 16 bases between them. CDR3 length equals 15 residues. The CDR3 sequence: CASSLVRGLPGEQFF. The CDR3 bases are TGTGCCAGCAGCTTAGTCCGGGGGCTACCCGGTGAGCAGTTCTTC.

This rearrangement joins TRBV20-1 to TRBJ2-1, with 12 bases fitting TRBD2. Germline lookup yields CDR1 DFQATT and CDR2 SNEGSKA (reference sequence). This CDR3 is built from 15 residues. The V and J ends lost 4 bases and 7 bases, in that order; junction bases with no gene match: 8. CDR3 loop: CSANPASGGDNEQFF. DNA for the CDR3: TGCAGTGCTAACCCGGCTAGCGGGGGGGATAATGAGCAGTTCTTC.

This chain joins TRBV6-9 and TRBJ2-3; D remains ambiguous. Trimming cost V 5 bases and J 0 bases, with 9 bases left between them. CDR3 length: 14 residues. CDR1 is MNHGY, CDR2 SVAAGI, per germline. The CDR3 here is CASSPSPSTDTQYF. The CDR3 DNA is TGTGCCAGCAGTCCGTCACCTAGCACAGATACGCAGTATTTT.